Each of the 6 T cell receptor beta chains below was sequenced from the same sample in a study of blood T cell repertoires in COVID-19. TCRdb keeps only in-frame clones here, not all; method: immunoSEQ multiplex PCR. The sample gives under 200,000 clones, roughly 80% of which show up once; about 15% is in the top ten. Sequencing was carried out using peripheral blood. These receptors were collected from a man aged 25 to 45 with active or convalescent COVID-19.

In regard to this clone: As the CDR3 is not closed by the conserved phenylalanine or tryptophan, this likely results from a read error. Because the CDR3's place on the DNA is in doubt, the DNA is left out and the CDR3 is given as listed by TCRdb. The chain links TRBV19 to TRBJ2-7; the listed D gene, TRBD1, was not tested against the DNA. Inclusive of both ends, the CDR3 amounts to 11 amino acids. The germline CDR1 and CDR2 sequences are LNHDA and SQIVND (reference sequence). The CDR3 spells CASSRTRTGED.

V usage is TRBV4-2 and J usage is TRBJ2-3; 12 bases map to TRBD2. The length of the CDR3 is 16 residues. The germline V gene has CDR1 LGHNA and CDR2 YNFKEQ. The junction had 4 bases not matched to a gene; V was cut back by 5 bases and J by 1 base. Here the CDR3 reads CASSFRLAGGTDTQYF. CDR3 sequence (DNA): TGTGCCAGCAGCTTCCGACTAGCGGGGGGCACAGATACGCAGTATTTT.

V and J are TRBV18 and TRBJ1-1; the D gene is possibly TRBD1 (6 bases). Per the germline V gene, CDR1 is KGHSH and CDR2 is LQKENI. Trimming took 3 bases from V and 7 from J, leaving 18 bases between them. The CDR3 has 15 residues. In DNA form, the CDR3 reads TGTGCCAGCTCACCGGGGACACTTTTTCACGGTGAAGCTTTCTTT. Translation: CASSPGTLFHGEAFF. The full variable domain, completed using reference TRBV18 and TRBJ1-1, is NAGVMQNPRHLVRRRGQEARLRCSPMKGHSHVYWYRQLPEEGLKFMVYLQKENIIDESGMPKERFSAEFPKEGPSILRIQQVVRGDSAAYFCASSPGTLFHGEAFFGQGTRLTVV.

The J gene is TRBJ2-3, the V gene TRBV5-1, with 9 bases aligning to TRBD1. The CDR3 consists of 16 residues. The ends lost 6 bases at V and 4 bases at J; junction bases unmatched: 12. CDR1 and CDR2 (germline): SGHRS, YFSETQ. DNA of the CDR3: TGCGCCAGCACCAGGGCGGACAGGGGAGGTTCAGATACGCAGTATTTT. It yields the protein CASTRADRGGSDTQYF.

This chain joins TRBV5-6 and TRBJ1-5; no clear D. The germline V gene encodes CDR1 SGHDT and CDR2 YYEEEE. V dropped 0 bases and J dropped 3 bases, with 4 bases sitting between them. This CDR3 is 13 amino acids long. The DNA for the CDR3 is TGTGCCAGCAGCTTGGGGGCCAATCAGCCCCAGCATTTT. Encoded protein: CASSLGANQPQHF.

J is TRBJ1-4 and V is TRBV24-1; D is unclear. V lost 2 bases and J lost 4, with 10 bases in between. The CDR3 length is 15 residues. The germline V gene encodes CDR1 KGHDR and CDR2 SFDVKD. CDR3 loop: CATSDSAGSNEKLFF. The DNA for the CDR3 is TGTGCCACCAGTGATTCCGCCGGGAGTAATGAAAAACTGTTTTTT.